These T cell receptor beta chains were read from a single sample in a study of beta chain features in type 1 diabetes. Clones were read by immunoSEQ multiplex PCR, and TCRdb kept only the in-frame ones, dropping some. The table lists 970,000 or so clones, 17% of them singletons. The sequenced sample was naive CD4+ T cells from blood. The receptors derive from a woman aged 18-29 years in good health. CDR3s include the opening cysteine and the closing phenylalanine or tryptophan. The order of the fields is V gene, D gene, J gene, clone size, CDR3 protein, CDR3 DNA. A D gene is named only where the DNA matches it firmly. Size tells how often a clone was seen (once, few, many) or the class of an expanded clone, and some rows leave it out.

V gene: TRBV2; D gene: NA; J gene: TRBJ1-1; clone size: few; CDR3 protein: CASTRERDTEAFF; CDR3 DNA: TGTGCCAGCACCCGGGAGAGGGACACTGAAGCTTTCTTT
V gene: TRBV7-6; D gene: NA; J gene: TRBJ2-1; clone size: once; CDR3 protein: CASSSIRGDYNEQFF; CDR3 DNA: TGTGCCAGCAGCTCTATACGAGGGGACTACAATGAGCAGTTCTTC
V gene: TRBV7-2; D gene: NA; J gene: TRBJ2-2; clone size: NA; CDR3 protein: CASSLVFRGELFF; CDR3 DNA: TGTGCCAGCAGCTTAGTGTTTAGGGGGGAGCTGTTTTTT
V gene: TRBV5-4; D gene: TRBD1; J gene: TRBJ2-7; clone size: NA; CDR3 protein: CASSPVGTGSYEQYF; CDR3 DNA: TGTGCCAGCAGCCCGGTTGGGACAGGGTCCTACGAGCAGTACTTC
V gene: TRBV5-4; D gene: NA; J gene: TRBJ2-1; clone size: NA; CDR3 protein: CASSDARGGAYNEQFF; CDR3 DNA: TGTGCCAGCAGCGATGCTAGAGGGGGGGCCTACAATGAGCAGTTCTTC
V gene: TRBV18; D gene: NA; J gene: TRBJ2-5; clone size: few; CDR3 protein: CASSLTLVTGSQETQYF; CDR3 DNA: TGTGCCAGCTCACTCACTCTGGTCACCGGGTCTCAAGAGACCCAGTACTTC
V gene: TRBV7-2; D gene: NA; J gene: TRBJ2-3; clone size: NA; CDR3 protein: CASSFDRLSTDTQYF; CDR3 DNA: TGTGCCAGCAGCTTCGACAGGCTTAGCACAGATACGCAGTATTTT
V gene: TRBV13; D gene: TRBD1; J gene: TRBJ2-7; clone size: few; CDR3 protein: CASSPTKGWTGGSYEQYF; CDR3 DNA: TGTGCCAGCAGCCCCACTAAGGGGTGGACAGGCGGATCCTACGAGCAGTACTTC
V gene: TRBV5-3; D gene: TRBD1; J gene: TRBJ1-2; clone size: NA; CDR3 protein: CARSCGQAAYGYTF; CDR3 DNA: TGTGCCAGAAGCTGCGGACAGGCGGCATATGGCTACACCTTC
V gene: TRBV7-2; D gene: TRBD2; J gene: TRBJ2-7; clone size: NA; CDR3 protein: CASSLSFSGRAPSEQYF; CDR3 DNA: TGTGCCAGCAGCTTAAGTTTTAGCGGGAGGGCCCCATCCGAGCAGTACTTC
V gene: TRBV5-4; D gene: NA; J gene: TRBJ2-1; clone size: few; CDR3 protein: CASSSHKNEQFF; CDR3 DNA: TGTGCCAGCAGCTCCCATAAGAATGAGCAGTTCTTC
V gene: TRBV7-9; D gene: NA; J gene: TRBJ2-1; clone size: NA; CDR3 protein: CASSRGAGLRLSSYNEQFF; CDR3 DNA: TGTGCCAGCAGCAGAGGAGCCGGACTACGACTTAGCTCCTACAATGAGCAGTTCTTC
V gene: TRBV27; D gene: TRBD1; J gene: TRBJ2-2; clone size: NA; CDR3 protein: CASSTKQGAFTGELFF; CDR3 DNA: TGTGCCAGCAGTACCAAACAGGGGGCCTTCACCGGGGAGCTGTTTTTT
V gene: TRBV27; D gene: NA; J gene: TRBJ2-7; clone size: few; CDR3 protein: CASSFSRFSYEQYF; CDR3 DNA: TGTGCCAGCAGTTTTTCGCGGTTTAGCTACGAGCAGTACTTC
V gene: TRBV6-5; D gene: NA; J gene: TRBJ1-4; clone size: few; CDR3 protein: CASSSGGSGEKLFF; CDR3 DNA: TGTGCCAGCAGCTCGGGGGGATCCGGCGAAAAACTGTTTTTT
V gene: TRBV12-5; D gene: TRBD2; J gene: TRBJ2-1; clone size: NA; CDR3 protein: CASGSGTRVVEQFF; CDR3 DNA: TGTGCTAGTGGTTCCGGGACTAGAGTTGTTGAGCAGTTCTTC
V gene: TRBV4-2; D gene: NA; J gene: TRBJ1-3; clone size: few; CDR3 protein: CASSQVLSRISGNTIYF; CDR3 DNA: TGTGCCAGCAGCCAAGTTCTGTCTCGTATCTCTGGAAACACCATATATTTT
V gene: TRBV28; D gene: NA; J gene: TRBJ2-3; clone size: few; CDR3 protein: CASSLSGWRDTQYF; CDR3 DNA: TGTGCCAGCAGTCTATCGGGGTGGCGGGATACGCAGTATTTT
V gene: TRBV11-2; D gene: NA; J gene: TRBJ2-1; clone size: NA; CDR3 protein: CASSLVSASYHNEQFF; CDR3 DNA: TGTGCCAGCAGCTTAGTATCAGCGTCTTACCACAATGAGCAGTTCTTC
V gene: TRBV7-9; D gene: NA; J gene: TRBJ2-1; clone size: few; CDR3 protein: CASSRTSYNEQFF; CDR3 DNA: TGTGCCAGCAGTCGAACGAGTTACAATGAGCAGTTCTTC
V gene: TRBV28; D gene: NA; J gene: TRBJ2-4; clone size: few; CDR3 protein: CASSLVLGMGDIQYF; CDR3 DNA: TGTGCCAGCAGTTTGGTATTAGGGATGGGTGACATTCAGTACTTC
V gene: TRBV10-2; D gene: TRBD1; J gene: TRBJ2-7; clone size: NA; CDR3 protein: CASSETSGTGASYEQYF; CDR3 DNA: TGCGCCAGCAGTGAGACCTCCGGGACAGGGGCGTCCTACGAGCAGTACTTC
V gene: TRBV28; D gene: TRBD1; J gene: TRBJ2-5; clone size: NA; CDR3 protein: CASSSPGTGFGTQYF; CDR3 DNA: TGTGCCAGCAGTTCTCCCGGGACAGGATTCGGGACCCAGTACTTC
V gene: TRBV28; D gene: TRBD1; J gene: TRBJ2-6; clone size: NA; CDR3 protein: CASSPQGAAGANVLTF; CDR3 DNA: TGTGCCAGCAGTCCCCAGGGGGCTGCTGGGGCCAACGTCCTGACTTTC
V gene: TRBV7-2; D gene: NA; J gene: TRBJ1-5; clone size: NA; CDR3 protein: CASSLGVGDQPQHF; CDR3 DNA: TGTGCCAGCAGCTTAGGGGTGGGAGATCAGCCCCAGCATTTT
V gene: TRBV7-9; D gene: TRBD1; J gene: TRBJ2-1; clone size: NA; CDR3 protein: CASSRTGEGNEQFF; CDR3 DNA: TGTGCCAGCAGCCGGACAGGGGAGGGCAATGAGCAGTTCTTC
V gene: TRBV28; D gene: NA; J gene: TRBJ1-2; clone size: NA; CDR3 protein: CASSSTGFYGYTF; CDR3 DNA: TGTGCCAGCAGCTCCACAGGGTTCTATGGCTACACCTTC
V gene: TRBV10-3; D gene: TRBD2; J gene: TRBJ2-6; clone size: NA; CDR3 protein: CAISGNGLAGSGANVLTF; CDR3 DNA: TGTGCCATCAGTGGCAATGGACTAGCGGGCTCTGGGGCCAACGTCCTGACTTTC
V gene: TRBV28; D gene: NA; J gene: TRBJ1-2; clone size: few; CDR3 protein: CASSLEGYGYTF; CDR3 DNA: TGTGCCAGCAGTTTGGAGGGGTATGGCTACACCTTC
V gene: TRBV28; D gene: NA; J gene: TRBJ1-5; clone size: few; CDR3 protein: CASSFESLDWVEHF; CDR3 DNA: TGTGCCAGCAGTTTTGAATCCCTGGATTGGGTAGAGCATTTT
V gene: TRBV15; D gene: NA; J gene: TRBJ1-1; clone size: few; CDR3 protein: CATSREGGLNTEAFF; CDR3 DNA: TGTGCCACCAGCAGAGAGGGGGGCCTGAACACTGAAGCTTTCTTT
V gene: TRBV7-2; D gene: NA; J gene: TRBJ2-1; clone size: NA; CDR3 protein: CASSSPDNEQFF; CDR3 DNA: TGTGCCAGCAGCTCCCCAGACAATGAGCAGTTCTTC
V gene: TRBV15; D gene: NA; J gene: TRBJ2-1; clone size: NA; CDR3 protein: CATSRVPTPGQNYNEQFF; CDR3 DNA: TGTGCCACCAGCAGAGTCCCGACCCCGGGACAAAACTACAATGAGCAGTTCTTC
V gene: TRBV2; D gene: NA; J gene: TRBJ2-1; clone size: NA; CDR3 protein: CASSEMWSGEQFF; CDR3 DNA: TGTGCCAGCAGTGAAATGTGGAGTGGCGAGCAGTTCTTC
V gene: TRBV5-4; D gene: NA; J gene: TRBJ1-4; clone size: few; CDR3 protein: CASSADSKNEKLFF; CDR3 DNA: TGTGCCAGCAGCGCGGACAGTAAAAATGAAAAACTGTTTTTT
V gene: TRBV11-2; D gene: NA; J gene: TRBJ1-2; clone size: NA; CDR3 protein: CASSLDSGYGYTF; CDR3 DNA: TGTGCCAGCAGCTTAGATTCTGGCTATGGCTACACCTTC
V gene: TRBV4-3; D gene: TRBD2; J gene: TRBJ2-7; clone size: NA; CDR3 protein: CASSPTSGSFYEQYF; CDR3 DNA: TGCGCCAGCAGCCCAACTAGCGGGAGTTTCTACGAGCAGTACTTC